This TCR beta chain derives from a study of T cell responses to AZD1222 COVID-19 vaccine. General study results and limits: After two AZD1222 doses, spike-specific TCR breadth and depth rose versus day 0. After the peak T cell response, and only then, were repertoires sampled.

TCRdb keeps only in-frame clones here, not all; method: immunoSEQ multiplex PCR. The profile shows 55,000 to 70,000 clones, roughly 90% of them singletons. On this clone: Its antigen is not known.

With 5 bases clipped from V and 7 bases from J, the junction kept 7 bases outside the gene matches. This CDR3 region has 15 residues. In germline, CDR1 is LNHDA, CDR2 SQIVND (reference sequence). This specimen consisted of peripheral blood, obtained on day 0 of AZD1222 vaccination. This TCR was sampled from an adult in good health. V is TRBV19 and J is TRBJ2-1; 11 nucleotides align to TRBD2. The DNA for the CDR3 is TGTGCCAGTAGTCTCCGACTAGCGGGATTAAATGAGCAGTTCTTC. This encodes CASSLRLAGLNEQFF.